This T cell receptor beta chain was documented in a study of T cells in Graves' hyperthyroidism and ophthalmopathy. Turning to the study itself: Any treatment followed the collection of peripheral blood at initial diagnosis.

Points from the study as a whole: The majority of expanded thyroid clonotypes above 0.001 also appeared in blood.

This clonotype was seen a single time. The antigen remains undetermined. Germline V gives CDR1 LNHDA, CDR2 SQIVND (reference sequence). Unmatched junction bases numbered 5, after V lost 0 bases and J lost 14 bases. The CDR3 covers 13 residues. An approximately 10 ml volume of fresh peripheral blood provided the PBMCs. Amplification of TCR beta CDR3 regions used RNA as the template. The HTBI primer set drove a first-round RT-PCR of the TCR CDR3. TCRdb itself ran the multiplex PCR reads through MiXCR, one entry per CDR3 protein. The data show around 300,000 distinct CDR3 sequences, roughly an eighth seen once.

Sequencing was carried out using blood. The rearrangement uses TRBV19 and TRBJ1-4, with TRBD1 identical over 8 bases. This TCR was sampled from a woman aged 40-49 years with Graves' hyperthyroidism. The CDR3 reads CASSIDQGAGLFF. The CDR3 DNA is TGTGCCAGTAGTATAGACCAGGGGGCGGGCCTGTTTTTT.